One sample yielded the 6 T cell receptor beta chains listed below, sequenced in a study of T cell changes during pregnancy in multiple sclerosis. TCRdb's copy holds only in-frame clones and misses some; the assay was immunoSEQ multiplex PCR. Among over 60,000 clones listed, 91% were seen once. Sample: peripheral blood, taken in the third trimester of pregnancy. Receptor source: a female donor in good health, enrolled as a control in a pregnancy study.

The CDR3 DNA sequence: TGTGCCAGCAGTTCCCCCGGTGGATCGGGCACTGAAGCTTTCTTT. Protein sequence: CASSSPGGSGTEAFF. V is TRBV28 and J is TRBJ1-1; no firm D call. The CDR3 covers 15 residues. V was pared by 4 bases and J by 4 bases, with 16 bases between. Germline V CDR1 and CDR2: MDHEN, SYDVKM.

The chain recombines TRBV6-1 with TRBJ2-2; 8 bases match TRBD1. V dropped 2 bases and J dropped 3; count of bases not matched to a gene: 8. There are 17 residues in the CDR3. CDR1 and CDR2 (germline): MNHNS, SASEGT. In DNA, the CDR3 is TGTGCCAGCAGTGAATACCTCAGGGGGCGGGACACCGGGGAGCTGTTTTTT. The encoded protein is CASSEYLRGRDTGELFF.

The chain couples TRBV6-6 to TRBJ1-4; TRBD1 might be the D (5 bases). This CDR3 has 15 amino acids. Trimming removed 2 bases from V and 3 bases from J, with 10 bases in between. CDR1 is MNHNY and CDR2 is SVGAGI in the germline V gene (reference sequence). CDR3 DNA sequence: TGTGCCAGCAGTTACGCGACAGAGGCTAATGAAAAACTGTTTTTT. Translation gives CASSYATEANEKLFF.

The chain combines TRBV7-8 with TRBJ1-5; 10 positions match TRBD1. Germline V gene sequence: CDR1 SGHVS, CDR2 FQNEAQ. The CDR3 is 17 amino acids. V lost 4 bases and J lost 0; bases outside the gene matches: 6. This CDR3 reads CASSSGGTGVSNQPQHF. The CDR3 nucleotides are TGTGCCAGCAGCTCAGGGGGGACAGGGGTTAGCAATCAGCCCCAGCATTTT.

The chain links TRBV30 to TRBJ1-1; 11 bases agree with TRBD1. This CDR3 has 13 amino acids. Per the germline V gene, CDR1 is GTSNPN and CDR2 is SVGIG (reference sequence). The ends lost 1 base at V and 10 bases at J; junction bases unmatched: 5. The CDR3 nucleotides are TGTGCCTGGAGTGAGGACAGGGGGCGAGGAGCTTTCTTT. Residues: CAWSEDRGRGAFF.

The chain links TRBV6-1 to TRBJ2-1; 9 bases line up with TRBD2. The CDR3 is 14 residues long. Germline CDR1 and CDR2: MNHNS and SASEGT. V lost 7 bases to trimming and J lost 4 bases; unmatched junction nucleotides: 5. CDR3 residues: CASTLAGVYNEQFF. Written as DNA, the CDR3 is TGTGCCAGCACCTTAGCGGGGGTTTACAATGAGCAGTTCTTC.